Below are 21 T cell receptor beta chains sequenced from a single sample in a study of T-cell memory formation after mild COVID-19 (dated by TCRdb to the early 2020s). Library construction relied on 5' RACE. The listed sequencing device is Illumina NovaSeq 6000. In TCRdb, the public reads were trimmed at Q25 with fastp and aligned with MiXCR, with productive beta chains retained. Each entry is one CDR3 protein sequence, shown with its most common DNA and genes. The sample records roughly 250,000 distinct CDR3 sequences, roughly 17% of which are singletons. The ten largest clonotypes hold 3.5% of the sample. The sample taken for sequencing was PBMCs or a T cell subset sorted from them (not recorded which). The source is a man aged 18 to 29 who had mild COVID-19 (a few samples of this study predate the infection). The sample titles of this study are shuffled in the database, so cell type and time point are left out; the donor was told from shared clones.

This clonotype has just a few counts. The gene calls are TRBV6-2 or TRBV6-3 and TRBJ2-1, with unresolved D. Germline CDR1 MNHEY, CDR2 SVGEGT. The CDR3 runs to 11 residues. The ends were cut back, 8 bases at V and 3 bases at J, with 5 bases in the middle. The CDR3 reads CASALYNEQFF. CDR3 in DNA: TGTGCCAGCGCCCTCTACAATGAGCAGTTCTTC.

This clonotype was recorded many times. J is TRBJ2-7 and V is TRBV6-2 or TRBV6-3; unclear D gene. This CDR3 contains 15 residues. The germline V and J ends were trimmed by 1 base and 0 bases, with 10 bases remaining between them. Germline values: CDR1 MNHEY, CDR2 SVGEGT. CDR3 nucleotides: TGTGCCAGCAGTTACTTAAAGGACGGCTCCTACGAGCAGTACTTC. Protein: CASSYLKDGSYEQYF.

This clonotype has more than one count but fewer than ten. The CDR3 loop reads CASSLAGDSPLHF. The CDR3, as DNA: TGTGCCAGCAGCTTAGCTGGCGATTCACCCCTCCACTTT. This chain connects TRBV5-6 to TRBJ1-6; no clear D. V shed 2 bases and J shed 8 bases, with 8 bases lying between them. This CDR3 has 13 residues. The germline CDR1 and CDR2 sequences are SGHDT and YYEEEE.

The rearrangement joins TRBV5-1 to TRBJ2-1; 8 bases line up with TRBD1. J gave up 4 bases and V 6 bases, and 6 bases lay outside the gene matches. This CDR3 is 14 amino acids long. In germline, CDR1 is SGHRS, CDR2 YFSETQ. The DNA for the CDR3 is TGCGCCAGCACGACAGGGGACTTTTACAATGAGCAGTTCTTC. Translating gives CASTTGDFYNEQFF. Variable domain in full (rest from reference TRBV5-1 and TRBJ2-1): KAGVTQTPRYLIKTRGQQVTLSCSPISGHRSVSWYQQTPGQGLQFLFEYFSETQRNKGNFPGRFSGRQFSNSRSEMNVSTLELGDSALYLCASTTGDFYNEQFFGPGTRLTVL.

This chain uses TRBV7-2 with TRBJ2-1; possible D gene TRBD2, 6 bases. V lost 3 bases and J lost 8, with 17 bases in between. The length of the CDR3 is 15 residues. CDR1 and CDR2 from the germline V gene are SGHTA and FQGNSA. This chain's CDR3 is CASSFNPAGRYEQFF. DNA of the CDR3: TGTGCCAGCAGCTTTAATCCGGCGGGGAGGTATGAGCAGTTCTTC.

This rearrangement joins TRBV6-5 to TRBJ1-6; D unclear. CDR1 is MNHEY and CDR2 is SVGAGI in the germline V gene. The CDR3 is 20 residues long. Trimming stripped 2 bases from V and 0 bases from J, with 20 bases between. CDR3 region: CASSYIVPGRISSYNSPLHF. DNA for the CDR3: TGTGCCAGCAGTTACATCGTGCCCGGACGGATTAGCTCCTATAATTCACCCCTCCACTTT.

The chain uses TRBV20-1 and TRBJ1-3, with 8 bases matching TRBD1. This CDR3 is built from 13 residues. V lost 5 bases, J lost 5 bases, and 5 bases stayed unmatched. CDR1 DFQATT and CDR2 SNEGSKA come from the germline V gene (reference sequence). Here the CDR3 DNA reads TGCAGTGCTGGACAGGGCGTCAGAAACACCATATATTTT. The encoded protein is CSAGQGVRNTIYF.

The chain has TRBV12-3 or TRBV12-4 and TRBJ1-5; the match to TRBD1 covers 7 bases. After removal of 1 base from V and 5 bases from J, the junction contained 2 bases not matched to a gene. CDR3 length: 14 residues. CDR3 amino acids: CASSLDRGDQPQHF. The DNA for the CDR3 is TGTGCCAGCAGTTTAGACAGGGGCGATCAGCCCCAGCATTTT.

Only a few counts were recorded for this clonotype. CDR3 in amino acids: CASSFTGWEKLFF. The CDR3 DNA reads TGTGCCAGCAGCTTTACAGGGTGGGAAAAACTGTTTTTT. This chain connects TRBV7-9 to TRBJ1-4; D may be TRBD1 (6 bases). Looked up from germline, CDR1 is SEHNR and CDR2 is FQNEAQ (reference sequence). Trimming stripped 3 bases from V and 8 bases from J, with 10 bases between. CDR3 length equals 13 residues.

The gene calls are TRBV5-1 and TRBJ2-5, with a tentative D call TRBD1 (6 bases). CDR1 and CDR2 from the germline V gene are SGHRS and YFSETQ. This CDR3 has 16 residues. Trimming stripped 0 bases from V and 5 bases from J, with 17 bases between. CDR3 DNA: TGCGCCAGCAGCTTGGGGGACATCCGCCCCGAGGAGACCCAGTACTTC. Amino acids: CASSLGDIRPEETQYF.

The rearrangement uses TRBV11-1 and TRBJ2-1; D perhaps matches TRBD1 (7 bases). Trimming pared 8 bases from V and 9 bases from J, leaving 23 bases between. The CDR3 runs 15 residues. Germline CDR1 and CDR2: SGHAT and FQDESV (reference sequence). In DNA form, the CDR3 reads TGTGCCAGCGGGAGACAGGGAACCCTGGGGGGTGAGCAGTTCTTC. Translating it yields CASGRQGTLGGEQFF.

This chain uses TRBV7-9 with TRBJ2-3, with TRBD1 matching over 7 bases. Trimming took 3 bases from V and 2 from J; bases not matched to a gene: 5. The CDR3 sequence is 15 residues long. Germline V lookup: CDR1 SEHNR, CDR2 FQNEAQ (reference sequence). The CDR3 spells CASSFGQVFTDTQYF. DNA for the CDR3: TGTGCCAGCAGCTTTGGACAGGTTTTCACAGATACGCAGTATTTT.

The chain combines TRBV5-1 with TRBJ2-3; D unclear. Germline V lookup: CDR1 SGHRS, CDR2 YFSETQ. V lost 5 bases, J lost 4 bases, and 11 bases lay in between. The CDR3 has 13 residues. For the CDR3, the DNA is TGCGCCAGCAGTAACGGCACCTCAGATACGCAGTATTTT. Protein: CASSNGTSDTQYF.

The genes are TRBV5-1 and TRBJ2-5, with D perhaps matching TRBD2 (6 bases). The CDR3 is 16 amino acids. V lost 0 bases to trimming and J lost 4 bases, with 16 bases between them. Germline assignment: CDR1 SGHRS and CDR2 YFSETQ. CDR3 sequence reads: CASSLVGRLGGETQYF. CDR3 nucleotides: TGCGCCAGCAGCTTGGTAGGAAGACTAGGTGGAGAGACCCAGTACTTC.

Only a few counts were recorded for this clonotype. The CDR3 loop reads CASSDSYEQYV. The DNA of the CDR3 is TGTGCCAGCAGTGATAGCTACGAGCAGTACGTC. This chain joins TRBV6-1 and TRBJ2-7; D is unresolved. V gave up 3 bases and J gave up 3 bases, with 3 bases separating them. Germline CDR1 is MNHNS and CDR2 is SASEGT. The CDR3 covers 11 residues.

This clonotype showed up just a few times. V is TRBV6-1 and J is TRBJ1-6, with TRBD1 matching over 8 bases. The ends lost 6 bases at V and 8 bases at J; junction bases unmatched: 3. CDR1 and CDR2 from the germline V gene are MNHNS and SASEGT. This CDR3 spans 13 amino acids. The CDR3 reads CASRDRDYSPLHF. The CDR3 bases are TGTGCCAGCAGGGACAGGGATTATTCACCCCTCCACTTT.

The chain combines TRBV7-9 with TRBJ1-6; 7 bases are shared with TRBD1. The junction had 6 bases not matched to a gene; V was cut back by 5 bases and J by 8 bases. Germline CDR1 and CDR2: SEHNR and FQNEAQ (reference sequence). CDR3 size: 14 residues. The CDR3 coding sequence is TGTGCCAGCAGCCAGAACAGGGGTGATTCACCCCTCCACTTT. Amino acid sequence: CASSQNRGDSPLHF.

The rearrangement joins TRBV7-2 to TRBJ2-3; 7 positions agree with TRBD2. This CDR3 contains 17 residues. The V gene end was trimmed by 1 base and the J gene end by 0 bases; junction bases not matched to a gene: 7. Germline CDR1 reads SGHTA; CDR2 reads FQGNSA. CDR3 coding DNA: TGTGCCAGCAGCTTAGGGAGCGGTAGCGGGAGCACAGATACGCAGTATTTT. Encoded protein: CASSLGSGSGSTDTQYF.

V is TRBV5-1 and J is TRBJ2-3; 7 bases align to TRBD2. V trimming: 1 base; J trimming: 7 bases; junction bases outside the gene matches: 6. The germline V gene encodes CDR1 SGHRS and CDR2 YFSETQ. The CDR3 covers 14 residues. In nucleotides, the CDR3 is TGCGCCAGCAGCTTGACTAGCGACGGATATACGCAGTATTTT. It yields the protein CASSLTSDGYTQYF.

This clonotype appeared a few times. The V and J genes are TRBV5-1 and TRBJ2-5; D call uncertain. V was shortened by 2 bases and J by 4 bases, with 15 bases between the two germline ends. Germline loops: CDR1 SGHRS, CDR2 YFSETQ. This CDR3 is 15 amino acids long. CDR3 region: CASSFQPGYGETQYF. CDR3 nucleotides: TGCGCCAGCAGCTTCCAGCCGGGCTATGGAGAGACCCAGTACTTC.

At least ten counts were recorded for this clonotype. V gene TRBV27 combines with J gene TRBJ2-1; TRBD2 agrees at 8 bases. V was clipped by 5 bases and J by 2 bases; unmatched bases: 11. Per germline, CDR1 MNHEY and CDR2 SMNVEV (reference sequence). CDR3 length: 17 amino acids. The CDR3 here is CASSTRGGRRTYNEQFF. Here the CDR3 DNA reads TGTGCCAGCAGTACCCGGGGGGGGCGCCGAACCTACAATGAGCAGTTCTTC.